This T cell receptor beta chain was captured in a study of cytomegalovirus exposure and HLA in healthy donors. Findings and caveats of the study: It was shown in a later analysis that HLA-associated TCR beta chains were more clonally expanded than other, equally common chains. Donors were assumed by presence/absence analyses to have roughly uniform sequencing depth. As was reported, the HLA-A and HLA-B alleles of most subjects were accurately predicted from TCR beta sequences.

Remarks on this clone: As yet, its antigen is unknown.

With 60 Vbeta and 13 Jbeta primers, the PCR was carried out. Method: immunoSEQ multiplex PCR; TCRdb's copy keeps in-frame clones and lacks some. The sample lists tens of thousands of clones; over 55% were seen once. Germline V lookup: CDR1 SGDLS, CDR2 YYNGEE. The CDR3 covers 18 residues. V was trimmed by 2 bases and J by 0 bases, leaving 20 bases between them. Each of the donors was a healthy bone marrow donor. The chain links TRBV9 to TRBJ1-1, with D possibly being TRBD1 (6 bases). Sequenced material: PBMCs. The sequence was obtained from a woman between 50 and 59 years old in good health and CMV-seropositive. The CDR3 sequence is CASSVSPGGWGMNTEAFF. DNA for the CDR3: TGTGCCAGCAGCGTTTCCCCGGGGGGCTGGGGCATGAACACTGAAGCTTTCTTT.